The 11 T cell receptor beta chains listed next were all sequenced from one sample in a study of blood T cells in healthy people across ages. A second PCR, run for about 6 to 11 cycles, used a sample-barcoded 5' primer plus a J-beta primer mix. TCRdb reanalysed the 5' RACE reads using MiXCR and keeps one entry per CDR3 protein. The sample shows roughly 1,500,000 distinct CDR3 sequences, about 32% of them seen only once. Sequencing was carried out using blood. These receptors originate from a woman aged 25 to 39 in good health.

This clonotype was found many times. The chain is built from TRBV12-3 or TRBV12-4 and TRBJ2-7; 12 bases fit TRBD2. V gave up 5 bases and J gave up 7 bases; unmatched junction bases: 9. CDR3 length: 15 residues. In DNA form, the CDR3 reads TGTGCCAGCAGTCCACTAGCGGGGGGTTTGGGAGAGCAGTACTTC. It codes for CASSPLAGGLGEQYF.

Only one count was recorded for this clonotype. This sequence joins TRBV10-3 and TRBJ2-6, with D uncertain. The CDR3 contains 13 residues. The germline V gene encodes CDR1 ENHRY and CDR2 SYGVKD. V was pared by 6 bases and J by 2 bases, with 5 bases between. CDR3 coding DNA: TGTGCCATCAGCGCCGCTGGGGCCAACGTCCTGACTTTC. Protein: CAISAAGANVLTF.

The J gene is TRBJ2-3, the V gene TRBV3-1, with a tentative D call TRBD1 (5 bases). Germline values: CDR1 LGHDT, CDR2 YNNKEL (reference sequence). The CDR3 extends over 14 amino acids. Trimming removed 4 bases from V and 3 bases from J, with 11 bases in between. The CDR3 DNA is TGTGCCAGCAGCCTCGGACACATTACAGATACGCAGTATTTT. Residues: CASSLGHITDTQYF.

This clonotype was detected a few times. V is TRBV7-9 and J is TRBJ2-1; a weak D match, TRBD1 (5 bases). V shed 6 bases and J shed 8 bases, with 17 bases lying between them. The CDR3 is made up of 14 amino acids. The germline V gene encodes CDR1 SEHNR and CDR2 FQNEAQ (reference sequence). The DNA for the CDR3 is TGTGCCAGCAGGCAAGCCTCTCAGGGCCATGAGCAGTTCTTC. Residues: CASRQASQGHEQFF.

This clonotype has just a few counts. This rearrangement joins TRBV9 to TRBJ1-2; TRBD1 is a possible D gene (6 bases). V shed 4 bases and J shed 4 bases, with 14 bases lying between them. There are 14 residues in the CDR3. The V gene's germline CDR1 is SGDLS and CDR2 YYNGEE. CDR3 in DNA: TGTGCCAGCAGCATCCGGGACAACCTCTATGGCTACACCTTC. Amino acid sequence: CASSIRDNLYGYTF.

J is TRBJ1-5 and V is TRBV5-1; perhaps TRBD1 as D (6 bases). Germline lookup yields CDR1 SGHRS and CDR2 YFSETQ. The CDR3 loop spans 15 amino acids. The V gene lost 0 bases and the J gene lost 2 bases, with 9 bases spanning the gap. The CDR3 region is CASSLGDKGNQPQHF. The CDR3 DNA sequence: TGCGCCAGCAGCTTGGGGGACAAGGGCAATCAGCCCCAGCATTTT.

This clonotype has more than one count but fewer than ten. The V gene is TRBV14, the J gene TRBJ2-3; maybe TRBD2 (7 bases). Trimming left V 1 base short and J 1 base short, with 15 bases between. CDR3 length: 17 residues. Germline CDR1 reads SGHDN; CDR2 reads FVKESK. CDR3 loop: CASSQVRAGARTDTQYF. The DNA of the CDR3 is TGTGCCAGCAGCCAAGTTCGTGCGGGGGCCCGCACAGATACGCAGTATTTT. Supplemented by reference TRBV14 and TRBJ2-3, the full variable domain reads EAGVTQFPSHSVIEKGQTVTLRCDPISGHDNLYWYRRVMGKEIKFLLHFVKESKQDESGMPNNRFLAERTGGTYSTLKVQPAELEDSGVYFCASSQVRAGARTDTQYFGPGTRLTVL.

With regard to this clonotype: A much larger clone is a single base away; this may be a read error. This chain connects TRBV7-6 to TRBJ2-3, with 7 positions matching TRBD1. CDR3 size: 14 residues. Germline V CDR1 and CDR2: SGHVS, FNYEAQ. Trimming removed 5 bases from V and 4 bases from J; junction bases left unmatched: 6. The CDR3: CASSQTGEPDTQYF. CDR3 coding DNA: TGTGCCAGCAGCCAAACAGGGGAGCCAGATACGCAGTATTTT.

Of note for this clonotype: The junction does not match germline at one end; this may be a read error. The chain couples TRBV5-5 to TRBJ1-1; D remains unclear. There are 15 residues in the CDR3. Germline values: CDR1 SGHKS, CDR2 YYEKEE (reference sequence). The CDR3 region is CASTQSGPGNTGAFF. DNA of the CDR3: TGTGCCAGCACCCAGTCAGGACCGGGAAACACTGGAGCTTTCTTT.

The rearrangement joins TRBV12-3 or TRBV12-4 to TRBJ2-1; weak D call: TRBD1 (6 bases). The CDR3 length is 16 residues. V lost 5 bases and J lost 6, with 20 bases in between. CDR3: CASSPGTKILCNEQFF. The CDR3, as DNA: TGTGCCAGCAGTCCCGGGACAAAGATACTCTGCAATGAGCAGTTCTTC.

This clonotype was observed a few times. The V call is TRBV7-3, the J call TRBJ2-3; 10 bases agree with TRBD2. The CDR3 spans 15 residues. The junction had 6 bases not matched to a gene; V was cut back by 5 bases and J by 4 bases. CDR1 and CDR2 from the germline V gene are SGHTA and FQGTGA. The CDR3 sequence is CASSLGLADSDTQYF. For the CDR3, the DNA is TGTGCCAGCAGCCTCGGACTAGCGGATTCAGATACGCAGTATTTT.